These T cell receptor beta chains were read from a single sample in a study of blood T cells in healthy people across ages. MiXCR was run by TCRdb on the 5' RACE reads, yielding one entry per CDR3 protein. Of hundreds of thousands of distinct CDR3 sequences in the sample, around three fifths were seen once. The specimen sequenced was blood. These receptors were obtained from a man aged 35-49 years in good health. Each CDR3 is given with its conserved first and last residue. A D gene is named only where the DNA matches it firmly. Expanded clones are given a class, and other clones once, few, many or no size at all.

>TRBJ2-7|NA|TRBV28|TRBD1
CATVAGTVYEQYF
TGTGCCACCGTGGCCGGGACAGTCTACGAGCAGTACTTC
>TRBJ2-7|NA|TRBV7-8|TRBD2
CASRLSGRPTSYNEQYF
TGTGCCAGCAGACTTAGCGGGAGACCCACCTCCTACAATGAGCAGTACTTC
>TRBJ2-2|NA|TRBV15|NA
CATSGRVTGELFF
TGTGCCACCAGCGGAAGGGTGACCGGGGAGCTATTTTTT
>TRBJ2-7|NA|TRBV5-1|NA
CASSSEGVEQYF
TGCGCCAGCAGCTCGGAAGGGGTCGAGCAGTACTTC
>TRBJ2-7|few|TRBV7-3|NA
CASSRIPGQGAREQYF
TGTGCCAGCAGCCGAATACCGGGACAAGGGGCGAGAGAGCAGTACTTC
>TRBJ1-6|NA|TRBV21-1|NA
CASSKPGTNSPLHF
TGTGCCAGCAGCAAGCCGGGAACAAATTCACCCCTCCACTTT
>TRBJ2-5|NA|TRBV4-3|NA
CASSQAGMSRETQYF
TGCGCCAGCAGCCAAGCGGGCATGTCGAGGGAGACCCAGTACTTC
>TRBJ2-7|NA|TRBV7-9|NA
CASSGGWGLGDYEQYF
TGTGCCAGCAGCGGAGGGTGGGGTCTTGGGGATTACGAGCAGTACTTC
>TRBJ2-7|NA|TRBV2|NA
CASSDDLNYEQYF
TGTGCCAGCAGTGACGACCTCAACTACGAGCAGTACTTC
>TRBJ2-7|NA|TRBV7-8|TRBD1
CASSPGQVHEQYF
TGTGCCAGCAGCCCCGGACAGGTCCACGAGCAGTACTTC
>TRBJ2-3|NA|TRBV28|TRBD1
CASSQVRGTGGTDTQYF
TGTGCCAGCAGCCAAGTTCGGGGGACAGGGGGCACAGATACGCAGTATTTT
>TRBJ2-5|NA|TRBV15|NA
CATSRLPAGFLAYGQYF
TGTGCCACCAGCAGACTCCCCGCGGGGTTCCTCGCCTACGGGCAGTACTTC
>TRBJ2-5|NA|TRBV2|TRBD1
CASIPAGGKTQYF
TGTGCCAGCATCCCGGCAGGGGGCAAGACCCAGTACTTC
>TRBJ2-2|NA|TRBV25-1|NA
CASSVLVSDNTGELFF
TGTGCCAGCAGTGTCCTAGTGTCGGACAACACCGGGGAGCTGTTTTTT
>TRBJ1-1|once|TRBV12-3/TRBV12-4|TRBD1
CASRPQGALAEAFF
TGTGCCAGCAGACCCCAGGGGGCGTTGGCTGAAGCTTTCTTT